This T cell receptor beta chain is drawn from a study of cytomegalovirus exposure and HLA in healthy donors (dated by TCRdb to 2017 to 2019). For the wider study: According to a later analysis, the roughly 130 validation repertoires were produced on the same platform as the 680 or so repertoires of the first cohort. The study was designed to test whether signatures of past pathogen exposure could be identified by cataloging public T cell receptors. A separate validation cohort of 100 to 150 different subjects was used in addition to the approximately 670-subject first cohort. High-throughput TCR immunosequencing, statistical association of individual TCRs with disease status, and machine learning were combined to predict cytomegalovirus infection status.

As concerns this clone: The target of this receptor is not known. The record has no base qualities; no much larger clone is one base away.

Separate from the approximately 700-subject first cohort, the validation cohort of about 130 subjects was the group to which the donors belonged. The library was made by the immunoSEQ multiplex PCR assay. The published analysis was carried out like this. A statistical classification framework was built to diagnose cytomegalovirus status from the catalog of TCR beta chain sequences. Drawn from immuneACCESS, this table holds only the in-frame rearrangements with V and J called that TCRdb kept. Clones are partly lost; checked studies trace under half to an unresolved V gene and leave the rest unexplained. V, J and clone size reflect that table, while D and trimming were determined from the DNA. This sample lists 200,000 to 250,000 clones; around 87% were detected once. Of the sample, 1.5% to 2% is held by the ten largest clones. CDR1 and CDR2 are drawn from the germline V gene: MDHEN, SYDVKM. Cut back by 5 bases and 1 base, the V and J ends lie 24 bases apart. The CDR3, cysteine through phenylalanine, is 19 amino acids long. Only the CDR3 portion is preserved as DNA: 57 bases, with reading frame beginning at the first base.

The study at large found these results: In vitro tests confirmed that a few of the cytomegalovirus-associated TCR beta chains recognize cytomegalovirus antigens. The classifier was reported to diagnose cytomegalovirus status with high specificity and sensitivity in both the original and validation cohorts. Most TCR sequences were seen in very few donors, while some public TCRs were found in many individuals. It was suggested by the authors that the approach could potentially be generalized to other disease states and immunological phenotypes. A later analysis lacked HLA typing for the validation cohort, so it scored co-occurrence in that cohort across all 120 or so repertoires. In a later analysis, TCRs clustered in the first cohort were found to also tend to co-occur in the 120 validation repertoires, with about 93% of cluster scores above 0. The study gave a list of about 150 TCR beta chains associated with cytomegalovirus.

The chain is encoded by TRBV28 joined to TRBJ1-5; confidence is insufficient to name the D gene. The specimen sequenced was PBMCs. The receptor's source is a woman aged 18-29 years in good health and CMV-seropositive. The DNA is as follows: TGTGCCAGCAGTCACTACGGGTTGAGGAAGCCCACGAGCAATCAGCCCCAGCATTTT. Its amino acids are CASSHYGLRKPTSNQPQHF.